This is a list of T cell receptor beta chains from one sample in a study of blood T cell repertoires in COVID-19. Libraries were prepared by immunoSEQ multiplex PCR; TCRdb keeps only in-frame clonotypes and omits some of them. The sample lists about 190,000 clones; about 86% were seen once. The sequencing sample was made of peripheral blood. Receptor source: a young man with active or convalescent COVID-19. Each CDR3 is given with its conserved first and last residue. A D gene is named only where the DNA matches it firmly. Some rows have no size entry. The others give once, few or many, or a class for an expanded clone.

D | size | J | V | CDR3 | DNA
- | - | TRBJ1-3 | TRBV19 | CASSLLGGTITGNTIYF | TGTGCCAGTAGTTTACTCGGCGGCACAATAACTGGAAACACCATATATTTT
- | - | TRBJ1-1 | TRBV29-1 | CSVQQVNTEAFF | TGCAGCGTCCAACAGGTGAACACTGAAGCTTTCTTT
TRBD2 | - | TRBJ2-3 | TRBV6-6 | CASSREGQDTQYF | TGTGCCAGCAGCCGGGAGGGACAAGATACGCAGTATTTT
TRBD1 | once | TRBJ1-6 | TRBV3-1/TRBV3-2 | CASSQNRGNSPLHF | TGTGCCAGCAGCCAAAACAGGGGCAATTCACCCCTCCACTTT
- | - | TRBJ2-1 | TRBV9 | CASSVIEGGEQFF | TGTGCCAGCAGCGTAATTGAGGGCGGAGAGCAGTTCTTC
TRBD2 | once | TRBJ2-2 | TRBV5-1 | CASSLLAGAFTGELFF | TGCGCCAGCAGCCTGCTAGCGGGGGCCTTCACCGGGGAGCTGTTTTTT
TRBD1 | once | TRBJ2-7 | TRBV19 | CASSPGTGDYEQYF | TGTGCCAGTAGCCCCGGGACAGGGGACTACGAGCAGTACTTC
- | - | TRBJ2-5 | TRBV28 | CASSLNQKTQYF | TGTGCCAGCAGTTTAAACCAGAAGACCCAGTACTTC
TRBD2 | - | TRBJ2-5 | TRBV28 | CASSLAGTSGGFQETQYF | TGTGCCAGCAGTTTAGCCGGGACTAGCGGGGGATTTCAAGAGACCCAGTACTTC
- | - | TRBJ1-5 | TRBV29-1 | CSVLLSNQPQHF | TGCAGCGTCTTACTGAGCAATCAGCCCCAGCATTTT
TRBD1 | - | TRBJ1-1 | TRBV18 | CASSPPNGQGYTEAFF | TGTGCCAGCTCACCACCGAACGGACAGGGGTACACTGAAGCTTTCTTT
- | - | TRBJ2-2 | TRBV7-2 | CASSLAGGNTGELFF | TGTGCCAGCAGCTTAGCGGGAGGGAACACCGGGGAGCTGTTTTTT
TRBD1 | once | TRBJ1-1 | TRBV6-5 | CASNRGMNTEAFF | TGTGCCAGCAACAGGGGAATGAACACTGAAGCTTTCTTT
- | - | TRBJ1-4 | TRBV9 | CASSSGPSGTNEKLFF | TGTGCCAGCAGCTCCGGGCCATCGGGGACTAATGAAAAACTGTTTTTT
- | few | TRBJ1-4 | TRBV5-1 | CASSLERGGIVFF | TGCGCCAGCAGCTTGGAGCGAGGCGGGATTGTGTTTTTT
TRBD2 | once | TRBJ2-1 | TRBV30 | CAWSVRLAGGNEQFF | TGTGCCTGGAGTGTACGGCTAGCGGGGGGGAATGAGCAGTTCTTC
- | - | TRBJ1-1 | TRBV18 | CASSPGGSNTEAFF | TGTGCCAGCTCCCCGGGAGGGTCGAACACTGAAGCTTTCTTT
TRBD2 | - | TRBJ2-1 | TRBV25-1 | CASSEPPGGRANNEQFF | TGTGCCAGCAGTGAACCACCGGGCGGGAGGGCCAACAATGAGCAGTTCTTC
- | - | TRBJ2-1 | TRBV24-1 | CATSEETGRDNEQFF | TGTGCCACCAGTGAAGAGACCGGCCGGGACAATGAGCAGTTCTTC
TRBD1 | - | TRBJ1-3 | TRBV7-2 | CASRQGGLAGNTIYF | TGTGCCAGCCGACAGGGGGGACTGGCTGGAAACACCATATATTTT
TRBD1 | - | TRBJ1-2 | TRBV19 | CASSYARGLGYTF | TGTGCCAGTAGCTATGCCAGGGGGCTTGGCTACACCTTC
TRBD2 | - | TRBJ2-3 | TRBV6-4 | CASSEDSGRADTQYF | TGTGCCAGCAGTGAGGATAGCGGGAGGGCAGATACGCAGTATTTT
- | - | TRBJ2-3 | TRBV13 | CASNEARLDTDTQYF | TGTGCCAGCAACGAGGCGAGATTAGACACAGATACGCAGTATTTT
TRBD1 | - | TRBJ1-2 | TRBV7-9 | CASSLEGQADYGYTF | TGTGCCAGCAGCTTAGAGGGACAGGCAGACTATGGCTACACCTTC
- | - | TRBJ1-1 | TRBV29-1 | CSVPGGAEAFF | TGCAGCGTTCCCGGCGGCGCTGAAGCTTTCTTT
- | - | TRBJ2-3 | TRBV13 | CASSLTAREQYF | TGTGCCAGCAGCTTAACGGCCCGGGAACAGTATTTT
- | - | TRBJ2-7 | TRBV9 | CASSVFQDNEQYF | TGTGCCAGCAGTGTTTTTCAGGACAACGAGCAGTACTTC
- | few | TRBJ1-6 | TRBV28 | CASSLVSDPYNSPLHF | TGTGCCAGCAGTTTAGTCTCAGATCCTTATAATTCACCCCTCCACTTT
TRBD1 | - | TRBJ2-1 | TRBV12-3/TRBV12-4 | CASSLRGHNEQFF | TGTGCCAGCAGTTTAAGGGGGCACAATGAGCAGTTCTTC
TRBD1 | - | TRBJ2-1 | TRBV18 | CASSATRDSYNEQFF | TGTGCCAGCTCAGCCACTCGGGACAGCTACAATGAGCAGTTCTTC
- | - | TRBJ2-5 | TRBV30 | CAWSFLSKETQYF | TGTGCCTGGAGCTTTCTAAGTAAAGAGACCCAGTACTTC
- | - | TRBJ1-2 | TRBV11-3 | CASSLGDYGYTF | TGTGCCAGCAGCTTGGGCGATTATGGCTACACCTTC
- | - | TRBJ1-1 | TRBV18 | CASLGGLNTEAFF | TGTGCCAGCCTCGGAGGCTTGAACACTGAAGCTTTCTTT
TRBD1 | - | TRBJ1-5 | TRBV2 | CASMLQGNQPQHF | TGTGCCAGCATGCTACAGGGGAATCAGCCCCAGCATTTT
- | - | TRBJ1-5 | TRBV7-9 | CASSLRRGDRNQPQHF | TGTGCCAGCAGCTTGCGCCGGGGGGACCGCAATCAGCCCCAGCATTTT
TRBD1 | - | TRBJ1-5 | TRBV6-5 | CASSRQGAGQPQHF | TGTGCCAGCAGTAGACAGGGGGCGGGTCAGCCCCAGCATTTT
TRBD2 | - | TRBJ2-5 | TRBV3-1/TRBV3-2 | CASRPSGAKETQYF | TGTGCCAGCAGGCCCAGCGGGGCGAAAGAGACCCAGTACTTC